This entry is about one TCR beta chain. These data belong to a study of blood T cell repertoires in COVID-19. Turning to the study itself: T cells, B-cell-depleted T cells, or PBMCs supplied cDNA or gDNA.

The CDR3 runs 16 residues. Trimming pared 1 base from V and 8 bases from J, leaving 18 bases between. CDR1 PRHDT and CDR2 FYEKMQ come from the germline V gene (reference sequence). In the original analysis: Amplified reference gene primers provided the basis for estimating nucleated cell counts. Sequenced by immunoSEQ multiplex PCR; TCRdb stores in-frame clones only, minus some. That table is the source of V, J and clone size, and D and trimming were worked out from the DNA. Here the sample spans about 200,000 clones, roughly 86% being singletons. The sequence was obtained from a man younger than 35 with active or convalescent COVID-19. J is TRBJ2-1 and V is TRBV13; D is perhaps TRBD1 (6 bases). The material sequenced was peripheral blood. The CDR3 sequence is CASSLATGKVAYEQFF. In DNA form, the CDR3 reads TGTGCCAGCAGCTTAGCAACAGGGAAGGTGGCCTATGAGCAGTTCTTC.